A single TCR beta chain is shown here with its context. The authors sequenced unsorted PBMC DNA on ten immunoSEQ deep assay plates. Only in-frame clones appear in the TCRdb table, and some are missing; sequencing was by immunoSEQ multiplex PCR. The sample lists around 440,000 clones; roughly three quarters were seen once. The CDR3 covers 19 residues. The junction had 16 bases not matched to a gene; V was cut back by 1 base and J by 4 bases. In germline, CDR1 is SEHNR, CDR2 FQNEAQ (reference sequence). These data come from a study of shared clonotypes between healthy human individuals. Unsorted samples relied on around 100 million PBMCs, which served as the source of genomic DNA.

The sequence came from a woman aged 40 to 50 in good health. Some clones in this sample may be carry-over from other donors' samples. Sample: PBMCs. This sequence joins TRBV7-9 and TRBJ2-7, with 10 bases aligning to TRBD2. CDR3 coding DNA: TGTGCCAGCAGCTTAGGAGCTAGCGGGGGTTCATCTAGTGGTTACGAGCAGTACTTC. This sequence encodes CASSLGASGGSSSGYEQYF.